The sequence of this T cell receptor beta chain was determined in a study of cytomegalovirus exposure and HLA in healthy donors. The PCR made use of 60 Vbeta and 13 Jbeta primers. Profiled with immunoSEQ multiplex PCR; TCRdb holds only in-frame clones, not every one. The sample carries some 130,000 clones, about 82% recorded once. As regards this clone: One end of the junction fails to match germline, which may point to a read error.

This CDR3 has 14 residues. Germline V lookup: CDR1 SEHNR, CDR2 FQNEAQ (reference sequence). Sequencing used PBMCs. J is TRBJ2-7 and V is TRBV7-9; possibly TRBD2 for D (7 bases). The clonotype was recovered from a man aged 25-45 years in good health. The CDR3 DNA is TGTTCCAGCACCCCCCGGGGGGCAACCTACGAGCAGTACTTC. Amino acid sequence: CSSTPRGATYEQYF.